The 30 T cell receptor beta chains below all came from one sample that was sequenced in a study of radiation and T cells in renal cell carcinoma. Some clones are missing from TCRdb's copy, which holds only in-frame ones; the method was immunoSEQ multiplex PCR. This table has about 15,000 clones, roughly 50% appearing once. Treatment defined: treatment-naive control, cytoreductive nephrectomy. The sequences come from tumor tissue, collected from a patient whose treatment was nephrectomy without radiotherapy. The receptors here all came from a man in his fifties or sixties with renal cell carcinoma.

This clone was detected only a few times. V gene TRBV19 combines with J gene TRBJ1-1, with 7 nucleotides matching TRBD1. Germline-derived CDR1 and CDR2 are LNHDA and SQIVND (reference sequence). The V gene end was trimmed by 5 bases and the J gene end by 0 bases; junction bases not matched to a gene: 6. This CDR3 has 15 residues. CDR3 residues: CASSSTGALNTEAFF. The CDR3 coding sequence is TGTGCCAGTAGTTCCACAGGGGCTTTGAACACTGAAGCTTTCTTT.

CDR3 amino acids: CASSMRTDYYGYTF. DNA of the CDR3: TGTGCCAGTAGTATGCGGACGGACTACTATGGCTACACCTTC. V gene TRBV19 combines with J gene TRBJ1-2; no clear D. Germline CDR1 reads LNHDA; CDR2 reads SQIVND (reference sequence). Trimming took off 3 bases at V and 3 bases at J, with 11 bases between the two ends. The CDR3 extends over 14 amino acids.

A few counts support this clone. The genes are TRBV5-4 and TRBJ1-1; D unclear. Trimming pared 0 bases from V and 3 bases from J, leaving 3 bases between. This CDR3 has 12 residues. CDR1 and CDR2 (germline): SGHNT, YYREEE (reference sequence). The CDR3 DNA is TGTGCCAGCAGCTTGGTGGACACTGAAGCTTTCTTT. Translated, it gives CASSLVDTEAFF.

This clone has just a few counts. The rearrangement links TRBV6-6 to TRBJ1-5; D might be TRBD1 (6 bases). Germline loops: CDR1 MNHNY, CDR2 SVGAGI (reference sequence). The CDR3 is 14 amino acids. The germline V and J ends were trimmed by 9 bases and 3 bases, with 15 bases remaining between them. CDR3 sequence: CASKDSLNNQPQHF. CDR3 coding DNA: TGTGCCAGTAAGGACAGTCTGAACAATCAGCCCCAGCATTTT.

V gene TRBV5-4 combines with J gene TRBJ2-1; 8 nucleotides line up with TRBD2. The V and J ends lost 6 bases and 7 bases, in that order; junction bases with no gene match: 9. From germline, CDR1 is SGHNT and CDR2 YYREEE (reference sequence). This CDR3 has 14 amino acids. The CDR3 DNA reads TGTGCCAGCATCCGGGGGGGGGCCGAAAATGAGCAGTTCTTC. It encodes CASIRGGAENEQFF.

The J gene is TRBJ2-2, the V gene TRBV11-3, with D possibly matching TRBD1 (6 bases). The CDR3 runs to 15 residues. Trimming took 5 bases from V and 0 from J, leaving 10 bases between them. Germline CDR1 is SGHNT and CDR2 is YENEEA. The CDR3 protein is CASSLGQSNTGELFF. The CDR3 DNA reads TGTGCCAGCAGCCTGGGACAATCGAACACCGGGGAGCTGTTTTTT.

This chain connects TRBV28 to TRBJ2-7; D gene ambiguous. Deletions cut 5 bases from V and 1 base from J, with 12 bases between. The length of the CDR3 is 14 residues. Germline lookup yields CDR1 MDHEN and CDR2 SYDVKM. The CDR3 nucleotides are TGTGCCAGCAGTGAAACGGACGCGTCCTACGAGCAGTACTTC. It encodes CASSETDASYEQYF. Looking up the rest from reference TRBV28 and TRBJ2-7 gives the full variable domain: DVKVTQSSRYLVKRTGEKVFLECVQDMDHENMFWYRQDPGLGLRLIYFSYDVKMKEKGDIPEGYSVSREKKERFSLILESASTNQTSMYLCASSETDASYEQYFGPGTRLTVT.

This clone has only a few counts. The rearrangement uses TRBV11-3 and TRBJ2-3; 9 positions match TRBD1. J was trimmed by 3 bases and V by 3 bases; bases with no gene match: 10. This CDR3 is built from 17 residues. Germline values: CDR1 SGHNT, CDR2 YENEEA. The CDR3 loop is CASSLRGTGYGTDTQYF. In DNA, the CDR3 is TGTGCCAGCAGCTTGAGAGGGACAGGGTACGGGACAGATACGCAGTATTTT.

V gene TRBV30 combines with J gene TRBJ1-4; D remains unclear. The CDR3 has 14 amino acids. V lost 1 base, J lost 3 bases, and 9 bases lay in between. Germline V gene data show CDR1 as GTSNPN and CDR2 as SVGIG (reference sequence). CDR3 amino acids: CAWSGRNPNEKLFF. The CDR3 coding sequence is TGTGCCTGGAGTGGCCGGAATCCTAATGAAAAACTGTTTTTT.

This clone appeared once. This chain uses TRBV28 with TRBJ1-3; D not certain. The CDR3 loop spans 14 amino acids. Germline V gene sequence: CDR1 MDHEN, CDR2 SYDVKM. The germline V and J ends were trimmed by 3 bases and 0 bases, with 6 bases remaining between them. As DNA, the CDR3 is TGTGCCAGCAGTTTCGGGGACTCTGGAAACACCATATATTTT. It codes for CASSFGDSGNTIYF.

DNA for the CDR3: TGTGCCGGAGGACAGACCTCCTACGAGCAGTACTTC. Translated: CAGGQTSYEQYF. V and J are TRBV2 and TRBJ2-7; the D gene is possibly TRBD1 (6 bases). The germline V and J ends were trimmed by 11 bases and 0 bases, with 11 bases remaining between them. Germline V gene sequence: CDR1 SNHLY, CDR2 FYNNEI. The CDR3 contains 12 residues.

The rearrangement uses TRBV14 and TRBJ2-4; 10 nucleotides match TRBD1. The CDR3 has 17 amino acids. Looked up from germline, CDR1 is SGHDN and CDR2 is FVKESK. J was trimmed by 1 base and V by 4 bases; bases with no gene match: 7. The chain's CDR3 is CASSRAPGQGAKNIQYF. The CDR3 DNA reads as TGTGCCAGCAGCCGAGCCCCGGGACAGGGGGCCAAAAACATTCAGTACTTC.

By its share, this clone is medium-sized (0.01 to 0.1%). This chain connects TRBV7-3 to TRBJ1-2; 9 bases line up with TRBD1. V lost 5 bases, J lost 5 bases, and 9 bases stayed unmatched. This CDR3 region has 15 residues. Germline V CDR1 and CDR2: SGHTA, FQGTGA. CDR3 sequence reads: CASSPQTGGFYGYTF. The CDR3 DNA reads TGTGCCAGCAGCCCACAGACAGGGGGATTTTATGGCTACACCTTC.

The rearrangement links TRBV5-1 to TRBJ2-7, with a weak D call TRBD2 (7 bases). This CDR3 contains 14 residues. V was trimmed by 2 bases and J by 1 base, leaving 10 bases between them. Per germline, CDR1 SGHRS and CDR2 YFSETQ. The CDR3: CASSFGGTSYEQYF. CDR3 bases: TGCGCCAGCAGCTTCGGGGGGACATCCTACGAGCAGTACTTC. The full variable domain, its missing parts supplied by reference TRBV5-1 and TRBJ2-7, is KAGVTQTPRYLIKTRGQQVTLSCSPISGHRSVSWYQQTPGQGLQFLFEYFSETQRNKGNFPGRFSGRQFSNSRSEMNVSTLELGDSALYLCASSFGGTSYEQYFGPGTRLTVT.

This chain links TRBV6-1 with TRBJ1-2; TRBD1 matches 7 bases. Losses at the gene ends were 6 bases for V and 2 bases for J; bases not matched to a gene: 6. CDR1 MNHNS and CDR2 SASEGT come from the germline V gene. This CDR3 region has 14 residues. The CDR3 spells CASRWGQSNYGYTF. The DNA for the CDR3 is TGTGCCAGCAGGTGGGGACAGTCAAACTATGGCTACACCTTC.

The chain is built from TRBV7-8 and TRBJ1-1; D ambiguous. The CDR3 contains 14 residues. In germline, CDR1 is SGHVS, CDR2 FQNEAQ. The V end was cut by 0 bases, the J end by 4 bases, with 9 bases between. CDR3 sequence: CASSLAEKSTEAFF. CDR3 in DNA: TGTGCCAGCAGCTTAGCGGAGAAGAGCACTGAAGCTTTCTTT.

The chain has TRBV7-9 and TRBJ1-1; no clear D. Germline V gene data show CDR1 as SEHNR and CDR2 as FQNEAQ (reference sequence). The CDR3 extends over 15 amino acids. The V end lost 5 bases, the J end lost 0 bases, and 13 bases lay between the germline ends. The CDR3 sequence: CASSRPISVNTEAFF. In DNA, the CDR3 is TGTGCCAGCAGCCGACCAATCAGTGTGAACACTGAAGCTTTCTTT. Using reference TRBV7-9 and TRBJ1-1 for the parts outside the CDR3, the full variable domain is DTGVSQNPRHKITKRGQNVTFRCDPISEHNRLYWYRQTLGQGPEFLTYFQNEAQLEKSRLLSDRFSAERPKGSFSTLEIQRTEQGDSAMYLCASSRPISVNTEAFFGQGTRLTVV.

In its sample, this clone is medium-sized. The chain carries TRBV19 and TRBJ2-7; D might be TRBD1 (6 bases). Trimming took 0 bases from V and 3 from J, leaving 12 bases between them. The CDR3 length is 15 residues. Germline CDR1 and CDR2: LNHDA and SQIVND (reference sequence). CDR3 loop: CASSIEADSYYEQYF. The DNA for the CDR3 is TGTGCCAGTAGTATAGAAGCGGACAGCTACTACGAGCAGTACTTC.

This chain links TRBV19 with TRBJ2-1; 12 bases are a match to TRBD1. With V trimmed by 6 bases and J by 6 bases, 6 bases remained unmatched. The CDR3 spans 15 residues. Germline values: CDR1 LNHDA, CDR2 SQIVND (reference sequence). DNA of the CDR3: TGTGCCAGTAGGTCGGGACAGGGGGCGTTCAATGAGCAGTTCTTC. It yields the protein CASRSGQGAFNEQFF. Together with reference TRBV19 and TRBJ2-1, the CDR3 gives the full variable domain: DGGITQSPKYLFRKEGQNVTLSCEQNLNHDAMYWYRQDPGQGLRLIYYSQIVNDFQKGDIAEGYSVSREKKESFPLTVTSAQKNPTAFYLCASRSGQGAFNEQFFGPGTRLTVL.

The chain combines TRBV7-2 with TRBJ2-2, with D unresolved. CDR1 is SGHTA and CDR2 is FQGNSA in the germline V gene. The V end lost 2 bases, the J end lost 0 bases, and 7 bases lay between the germline ends. The CDR3 is made up of 15 amino acids. Here the CDR3 reads CASSLRVPNTGELFF. CDR3 nucleotides: TGTGCCAGCAGCTTACGGGTACCGAACACCGGGGAGCTGTTTTTT.

The chain couples TRBV28 to TRBJ2-3, with TRBD2 matching 9 bases. V lost 5 bases and J lost 4; bases outside the gene matches: 22. Germline loops: CDR1 MDHEN, CDR2 SYDVKM. There are 20 residues in the CDR3. The CDR3 reads CASSPNLIPVGGRAADTQYF. In nucleotides, the CDR3 is TGTGCCAGCAGTCCAAACCTCATCCCGGTAGGCGGGAGGGCCGCAGATACGCAGTATTTT.

The rearrangement uses TRBV7-9 and TRBJ2-2; D might be TRBD1 (6 bases). The V end lost 3 bases, the J end lost 6 bases, and 26 bases lay between the germline ends. CDR1 is SEHNR, CDR2 FQNEAQ, per germline (reference sequence). The CDR3 has 19 amino acids. The CDR3 coding sequence is TGTGCCAGCAGCTTTATACCCCTACGTACAGGGTTTTTGGCCGGGGAGCTGTTTTTT. It encodes CASSFIPLRTGFLAGELFF.

The count of this clone is one. The chain uses TRBV9 and TRBJ2-1, with D perhaps TRBD1 (6 bases). The V and J ends lost 3 bases and 3 bases respectively, with 13 bases between them. The CDR3 covers 15 residues. The germline V gene encodes CDR1 SGDLS and CDR2 YYNGEE. CDR3 DNA sequence: TGTGCCAGCAGCGAAACAGGGACACTCTACAATGAGCAGTTCTTC. Translating it yields CASSETGTLYNEQFF.

V gene TRBV2 combines with J gene TRBJ1-1; D remains ambiguous. In germline, CDR1 is SNHLY, CDR2 FYNNEI. The V and J ends lost 6 bases and 2 bases respectively, with 19 bases between them. The CDR3 loop spans 16 amino acids. The CDR3 coding sequence is TGTGCCAGCAGGAACTACGGGGTGACAAGAAACACTGAAGCTTTCTTT. Amino acid sequence: CASRNYGVTRNTEAFF.

The J gene is TRBJ2-7, the V gene TRBV5-1; 7 bases map to TRBD1. V lost 4 bases and J lost 7; bases outside the gene matches: 14. This CDR3 is built from 15 residues. Germline CDR1 is SGHRS and CDR2 is YFSETQ. The CDR3 loop is CASSQTGTLVGEQYF. In DNA, the CDR3 is TGCGCCAGCAGCCAGACAGGGACCTTGGTGGGGGAGCAGTACTTC.

J is TRBJ2-1 and V is TRBV19; no clear D gene. CDR1 LNHDA and CDR2 SQIVND come from the germline V gene (reference sequence). The CDR3 has 12 residues. V gave up 6 bases and J gave up 7 bases, with 10 bases separating them. The CDR3 sequence is CASRDTLNEQFF. The CDR3 DNA reads as TGTGCCAGTAGAGACACTTTGAATGAGCAGTTCTTC.

This clone was counted a few times. The CDR3 reads CASSPQGSTNEKLFF. The CDR3 nucleotides read TGTGCCAGCAGCCCACAGGGATCGACTAATGAAAAACTGTTTTTT. The rearrangement uses TRBV9 and TRBJ1-4, with D possibly TRBD1 on 6 matching bases. Germline V gene data show CDR1 as SGDLS and CDR2 as YYNGEE. The CDR3 spans 15 residues. V lost 4 bases and J 2 bases, leaving 12 bases between the germline ends. The whole variable domain, remainder taken from reference TRBV9 and TRBJ1-4, is DSGVTQTPKHLITATGQRVTLRCSPRSGDLSVYWYQQSLDQGLQFLIQYYNGEERAKGNILERFSAQQFPDLHSELNLSSLELGDSALYFCASSPQGSTNEKLFFGSGTQLSVL.

This clone was detected a few times. A junction boundary mismatches the germline segment, possibly from a read error. The chain employs TRBV7-7 and TRBJ2-7; 8 bases map to TRBD1. This CDR3 comprises 15 residues. CDR1 and CDR2 from the germline V gene are SSHAT and FNYEAQ (reference sequence). CDR3 amino acids: CASSLDGTGSYEQYF. CDR3 in DNA: TGTGCTAGCAGCTTAGACGGGACAGGATCCTACGAGCAGTACTTC. Full variable domain (remainder filled in from reference TRBV7-7 and TRBJ2-7): GAGVSQSPRYKVTKRGQDVTLRCDPISSHATLYWYQQALGQGPEFLTYFNYEAQPDKSGLPSDRFSAERPEGSISTLTIQRTEQRDSAMYRCASSLDGTGSYEQYFGPGTRLTVT.

This clone was observed a few times. The rearrangement uses TRBV21-1 and TRBJ2-3; the tabulated D call, TRBD1, remains unverified against the DNA. TRBV21-1 corresponds to a pseudogene. The CDR3 is 16 residues long. CDR3 sequence (DNA): TGTGCCAGCAGCAAATTAAGGGGGACCTGCACAGATACGCAGTATTTT. Amino acids: CASSKLRGTCTDTQYF.

By its share, this clone is large. This sequence joins TRBV27 and TRBJ1-1; TRBD1 might be the D (6 bases). V was clipped by 3 bases and J by 1 base, with 12 bases between them. Germline V gene sequence: CDR1 MNHEY, CDR2 SMNVEV (reference sequence). The length of the CDR3 is 15 residues. The CDR3 is CASSFIPRGNTEAFF. CDR3 DNA: TGTGCCAGCAGTTTTATACCCAGGGGGAACACTGAAGCTTTCTTT.